Here is one T cell receptor beta chain with its context. TCRdb called the RT-PCR reads again in MiXCR, with one record for every CDR3 protein. The repertoire consists of about 960,000 distinct CDR3 sequences, with 18% occurring once and the leading ten covering roughly 6.4%. The data stem from a study of patients and donors after allogeneic stem cell transplantation. V lost 1 base, J lost 4 bases, and 10 bases lay in between. Germline loops: CDR1 DFQATT, CDR2 SNEGSKA (reference sequence). The CDR3 has 13 residues. The rearrangement joins TRBV20-1 to TRBJ1-1; D is unresolved. Sequenced sample: blood, either unsorted or a sorted T cell fraction (not recorded which). The source of this sequence is a human donor who was either an allogeneic HSCT recipient or a stem cell or donor lymphocyte infusion donor (not recorded which). It is not recorded whose cells these are; they may come from a transplant donor. The CDR3 DNA follows: TGCAGTGCTAGAGTCACTCGTAGCACTGAAGCTTTCTTT. Its translation is CSARVTRSTEAFF.